Listed here are 5 T cell receptor beta chains from one sample, sequenced in a study of CD8 T cells in ankylosing spondylitis. From the 5' RACE reads, TCRdb called clonotypes with MiXCR, one entry per CDR3 protein. The repertoire holds around 210,000 distinct CDR3 sequences, with approximately 7.6% as singletons. Material: blood, either unsorted or a sorted T cell fraction (not recorded which). These receptors all stem from a female donor with ankylosing spondylitis or in good health (not recorded which).

The rearrangement links TRBV7-9 to TRBJ1-1; D possibly corresponds to TRBD1 (6 bases). The CDR3 runs 16 residues. The germline V and J ends were trimmed by 2 bases and 1 base, with 14 bases remaining between them. Germline V lookup: CDR1 SEHNR, CDR2 FQNEAQ (reference sequence). Here the CDR3 DNA reads TGTGCCAGCAGCTTACGGGGCTTGACAGGGAACACTGAAGCTTTCTTT. It is translated as CASSLRGLTGNTEAFF.

This clonotype was recorded many times. The V gene is TRBV25-1, the J gene TRBJ2-1, with 9 bases aligning to TRBD2. There are 9 residues in the CDR3. Germline-derived CDR1 and CDR2 are MGHDK and SYGVNS. Unmatched junction bases numbered 5, after V lost 11 bases and J lost 15 bases. The CDR3 DNA reads TGTGCCCCCGGGACTAGCTGGTTCTTC. It codes for CAPGTSWFF.

This clonotype was detected many times. The gene calls are TRBV20-1 and TRBJ2-7, with 7 bases identical to TRBD2. Germline V gene sequence: CDR1 DFQATT, CDR2 SNEGSKA (reference sequence). J gave up 2 bases and V 7 bases, and 11 bases lay outside the gene matches. The length of the CDR3 is 14 residues. The CDR3 reads CSVPEREFPYEQYF. CDR3 DNA: TGCAGTGTACCAGAGCGGGAATTTCCCTACGAGCAGTACTTC.

This clonotype was seen at least ten times. The chain joins TRBV29-1 to TRBJ1-2; 7 positions match TRBD1. The CDR3 has 12 residues. V was pared by 6 bases and J by 3 bases, with 4 bases of the junction left unmatched. CDR1 and CDR2 (germline): SQVTM, ANQGSEA. The chain's CDR3 is CSVEGADYGYTF. CDR3 nucleotides: TGCAGCGTCGAGGGGGCGGACTATGGCTACACCTTC.

Comment on this clonotype: A much larger clone lies one base from this, so it may be a read error. This chain links TRBV4-3 with TRBJ2-5; maybe TRBD2 (5 bases). V gave up 1 base and J gave up 5 bases, with 17 bases separating them. This CDR3 has 16 residues. Germline CDR1 reads LGHNA; CDR2 reads YSLEER. The CDR3 DNA sequence: TGCGCCAGCAGCCAAGCTATGGTGGGAGTTGGGGAGACCCAGTACTTC. It encodes CASSQAMVGVGETQYF.